The 8 T cell receptor beta chains below all came from one sample that was sequenced in a study of PD-L1 blockade in urothelial cancer (dated by TCRdb to about 2017). The time point label of this sample denotes: pretreatment peripheral blood. To prepare the library, the immunoSEQ multiplex PCR assay was applied. Not all clones reach the TCRdb copy of this immuneACCESS table, which keeps in-frame sequences only. Checked studies attribute under half of the gap to unresolved V genes and leave the rest unexplained. This sample has some 56,000 clones in its table, and roughly 82% of those were observed once. The ten top clones hold 1% to 1.5% of the sample. This specimen was PBMCs, taken around atezolizumab (anti-PD-L1) treatment. These receptors were taken from a man aged 45-60 years with urothelial cancer.

The rearrangement links TRBV9 to TRBJ1-5; D call uncertain. The germline V gene has CDR1 SGDLS and CDR2 YYNGEE. The CDR3 has 13 amino acids. With 4 bases removed from V and 5 bases from J, the gap between germline ends came to 10 bases. Here the CDR3 reads CASSPVGDQPQHF. CDR3 DNA: TGTGCCAGCAGCCCTGTAGGAGATCAGCCCCAGCATTTT.

V gene TRBV4-1 combines with J gene TRBJ1-3; a weak D match, TRBD1 (5 bases). The CDR3 loop spans 15 amino acids. V lost 4 bases and J 2 bases, leaving 12 bases between the germline ends. CDR1 is MGHRA and CDR2 is YSYEKL in the germline V gene. CDR3 residues: CASSPQEGPGNTIYF. For the CDR3, the DNA is TGCGCCAGCAGCCCACAGGAGGGGCCTGGAAACACCATATATTTT.

The V and J genes are TRBV10-1 and TRBJ1-1, with TRBD1 as a possible D gene (5 bases). Germline V gives CDR1 WNHNN, CDR2 SYGVQD (reference sequence). The CDR3 consists of 12 residues. V was clipped by 7 bases and J by 4 bases, with 10 bases between them. The CDR3 reads CASMGGTTEAFF. CDR3 in DNA: TGCGCCAGCATGGGGGGTACCACTGAAGCTTTCTTT.

There are a few counts of this clone. The chain links TRBV27 to TRBJ1-2; 7 bases align to TRBD1. The CDR3 sequence is 15 residues long. Germline CDR1 is MNHEY and CDR2 is SMNVEV (reference sequence). V lost 3 bases, J lost 5 bases, and 9 bases stayed unmatched. The CDR3 nucleotides read TGTGCCAGCAGTTTGAGGGGGCTTGGTGTTTATGGCTACACCTTC. Amino acids: CASSLRGLGVYGYTF.

This clone was seen more than once but under ten times. The chain carries TRBV7-2 and TRBJ2-2; 7 bases map to TRBD1. The germline gives CDR1 SGHTA, CDR2 FQGNSA. After removal of 5 bases from V and 1 base from J, the junction contained 10 bases not matched to a gene. This CDR3 has 17 residues. Here the CDR3 reads CASSPNRQGRNTGELFF. The CDR3 nucleotides are TGTGCCAGCAGCCCAAATAGACAGGGTCGGAACACCGGGGAGCTGTTTTTT. The variable domain in full, completed from reference TRBV7-2 and TRBJ2-2, reads GAGVSQSPSNKVTEKGKDVELRCDPISGHTALYWYRQSLGQGLEFLIYFQGNSAPDKSGLPSDRFSAERTGGSVSTLTIQRTQQEDSAVYLCASSPNRQGRNTGELFFGEGSRLTVL.

This clone was detected only once. This chain links TRBV16 with TRBJ2-3; 7 bases align to TRBD2. CDR1 KGHSY and CDR2 FQNENV come from the germline V gene. Losses at the gene ends were 3 bases for V and 4 bases for J; bases not matched to a gene: 13. The CDR3 has 17 residues. This chain's CDR3 is CASSQSGTTLASDTQYF. In nucleotides, the CDR3 is TGTGCCAGCAGCCAGTCCGGGACTACGCTGGCTTCAGATACGCAGTATTTT.

The rearrangement uses TRBV6-1 and TRBJ2-3; 8 nucleotides line up with TRBD2. Looked up from germline, CDR1 is MNHNS and CDR2 is SASEGT. There are 13 residues in the CDR3. J lost 4 bases, V lost 6 bases, and 3 bases had no gene match. This CDR3 is CASRELAADTQYF. The CDR3 DNA follows: TGTGCCAGCAGAGAACTAGCGGCAGATACGCAGTATTTT.

This clone came up once. The chain employs TRBV18 and TRBJ1-1; possibly TRBD1 for D (6 bases). CDR3 length equals 14 residues. Germline V gene data show CDR1 as KGHSH and CDR2 as LQKENI. Trimming took 3 bases from V and 1 from J, leaving 9 bases between them. In nucleotides, the CDR3 is TGTGCCAGCTCACCGCAGGGGAAGAACACTGAAGCTTTCTTT. It translates to CASSPQGKNTEAFF. The entire variable domain, with the rest obtained from reference TRBV18 and TRBJ1-1, is as follows: NAGVMQNPRHLVRRRGQEARLRCSPMKGHSHVYWYRQLPEEGLKFMVYLQKENIIDESGMPKERFSAEFPKEGPSILRIQQVVRGDSAAYFCASSPQGKNTEAFFGQGTRLTVV.